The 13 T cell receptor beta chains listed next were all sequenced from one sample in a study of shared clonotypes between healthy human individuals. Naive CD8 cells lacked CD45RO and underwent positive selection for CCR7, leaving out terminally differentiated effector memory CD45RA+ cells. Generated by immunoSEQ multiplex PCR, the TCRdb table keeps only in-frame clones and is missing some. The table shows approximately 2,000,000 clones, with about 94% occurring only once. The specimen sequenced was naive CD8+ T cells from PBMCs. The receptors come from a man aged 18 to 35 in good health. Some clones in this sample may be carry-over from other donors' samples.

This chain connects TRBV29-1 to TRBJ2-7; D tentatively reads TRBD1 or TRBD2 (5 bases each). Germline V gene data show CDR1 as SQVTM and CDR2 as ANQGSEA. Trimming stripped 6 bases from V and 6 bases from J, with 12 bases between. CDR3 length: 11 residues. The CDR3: CSVLAGSEQYF. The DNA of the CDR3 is TGCAGCGTGCTTGCAGGGAGCGAGCAGTACTTC.

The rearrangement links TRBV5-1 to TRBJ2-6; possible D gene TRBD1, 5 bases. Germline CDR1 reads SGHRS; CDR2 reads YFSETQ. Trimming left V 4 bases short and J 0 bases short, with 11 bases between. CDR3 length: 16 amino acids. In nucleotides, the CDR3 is TGCGCCAGCAGCCCCTCCAGGGACTCTGGGGCCAACGTCCTGACTTTC. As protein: CASSPSRDSGANVLTF.

CDR3 residues: CASSPSAGRSYNEQFF. Written as DNA, the CDR3 is TGTGCCAGCAGCCCATCTGCGGGTCGCTCCTACAATGAGCAGTTCTTC. The chain joins TRBV11-2 to TRBJ2-1; the D gene is possibly TRBD2 (5 bases). Looked up from germline, CDR1 is SGHAT and CDR2 is FQNNGV. V shed 5 bases and J shed 0 bases, with 14 bases lying between them. This CDR3 is built from 16 residues. Full variable domain (remainder filled in from reference TRBV11-2 and TRBJ2-1): EAGVAQSPRYKIIEKRQSVAFWCNPISGHATLYWYQQILGQGPKLLIQFQNNGVVDDSQLPKDRFSAERLKGVDSTLKIQPAKLEDSAVYLCASSPSAGRSYNEQFFGPGTRLTVL.

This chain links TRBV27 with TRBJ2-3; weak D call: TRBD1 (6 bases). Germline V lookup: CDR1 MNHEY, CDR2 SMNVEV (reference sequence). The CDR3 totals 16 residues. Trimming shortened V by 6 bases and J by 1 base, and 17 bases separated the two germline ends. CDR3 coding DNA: TGTGCCAGCAGGGATACCTCAGGGGACCGCACAGATACGCAGTATTTT. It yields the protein CASRDTSGDRTDTQYF.

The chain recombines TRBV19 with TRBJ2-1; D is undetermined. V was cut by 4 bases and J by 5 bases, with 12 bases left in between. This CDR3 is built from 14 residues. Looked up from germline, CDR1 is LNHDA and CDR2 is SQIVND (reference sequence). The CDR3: CASSSYGEDNEQFF. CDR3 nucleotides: TGTGCCAGTAGTAGCTATGGAGAGGACAATGAGCAGTTCTTC. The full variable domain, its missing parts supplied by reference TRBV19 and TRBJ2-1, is DGGITQSPKYLFRKEGQNVTLSCEQNLNHDAMYWYRQDPGQGLRLIYYSQIVNDFQKGDIAEGYSVSREKKESFPLTVTSAQKNPTAFYLCASSSYGEDNEQFFGPGTRLTVL.

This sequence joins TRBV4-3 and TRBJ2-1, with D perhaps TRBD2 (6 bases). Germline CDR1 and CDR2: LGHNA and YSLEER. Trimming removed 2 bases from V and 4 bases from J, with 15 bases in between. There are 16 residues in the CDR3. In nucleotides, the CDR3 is TGCGCCAGCAGCCAATATAGCGGAATGGCATACAATGAGCAGTTCTTC. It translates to CASSQYSGMAYNEQFF.

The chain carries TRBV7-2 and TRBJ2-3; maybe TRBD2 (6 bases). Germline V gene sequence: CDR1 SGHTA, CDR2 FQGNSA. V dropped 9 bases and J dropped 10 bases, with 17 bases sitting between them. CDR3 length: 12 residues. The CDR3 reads CARGTPRDPQYF. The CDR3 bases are TGTGCCAGAGGGACTCCTAGGGATCCGCAGTATTTT. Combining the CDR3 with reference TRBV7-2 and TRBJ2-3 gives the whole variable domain GAGVSQSPSNKVTEKGKDVELRCDPISGHTALYWYRQSLGQGLEFLIYFQGNSAPDKSGLPSDRFSAERTGGSVSTLTIQRTQQEDSAVYLCARGTPRDPQYFGPGTRLTVL.

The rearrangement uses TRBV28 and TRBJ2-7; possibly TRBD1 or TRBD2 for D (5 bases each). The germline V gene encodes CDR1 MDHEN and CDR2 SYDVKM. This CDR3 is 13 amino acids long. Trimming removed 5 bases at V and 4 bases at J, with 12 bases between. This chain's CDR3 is CASSQPEGYEQYF. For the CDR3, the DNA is TGTGCCAGCAGTCAGCCCGAGGGGTACGAGCAGTACTTC.

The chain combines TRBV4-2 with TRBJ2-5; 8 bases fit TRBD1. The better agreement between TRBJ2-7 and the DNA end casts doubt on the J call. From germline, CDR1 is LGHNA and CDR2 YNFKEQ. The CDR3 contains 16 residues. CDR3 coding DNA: TGTGCCAGCAGCTCCCGACAGGGGAGCTCCTCCTACGAGCAGTACTTC. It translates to CASSSRQGSSSYEQYF.

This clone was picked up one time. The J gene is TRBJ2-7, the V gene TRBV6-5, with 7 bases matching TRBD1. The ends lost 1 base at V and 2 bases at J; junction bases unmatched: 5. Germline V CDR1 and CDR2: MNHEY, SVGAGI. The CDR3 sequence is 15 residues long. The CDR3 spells CASSYYRDRPYEQYF. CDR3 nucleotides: TGTGCCAGCAGTTACTACCGGGACAGACCCTACGAGCAGTACTTC.

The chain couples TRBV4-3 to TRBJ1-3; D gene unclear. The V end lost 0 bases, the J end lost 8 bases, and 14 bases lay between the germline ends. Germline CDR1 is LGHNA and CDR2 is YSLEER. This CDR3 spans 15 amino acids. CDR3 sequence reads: CASSQDSVSRHTIYF. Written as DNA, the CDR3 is TGCGCCAGCAGCCAAGACAGTGTTAGTCGCCACACCATATATTTT.

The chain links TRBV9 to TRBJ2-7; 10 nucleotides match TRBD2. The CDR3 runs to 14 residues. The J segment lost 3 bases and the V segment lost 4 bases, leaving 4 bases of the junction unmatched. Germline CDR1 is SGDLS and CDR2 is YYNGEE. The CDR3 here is CASSPGTSVYEQYF. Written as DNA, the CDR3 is TGTGCCAGCAGCCCCGGGACTAGCGTCTACGAGCAGTACTTC.

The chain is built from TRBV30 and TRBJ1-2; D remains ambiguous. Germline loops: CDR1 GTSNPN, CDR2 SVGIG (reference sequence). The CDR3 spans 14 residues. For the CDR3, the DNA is TGTGCTCGAAACTCGGGCAAACAAGGATATGGCTACACCTTC. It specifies CARNSGKQGYGYTF.